This entry is about one T cell receptor beta chain. No antigen is known for it. The record originates from a study of early T cells in non-severe SARS-CoV-2 infection. The overall study: Sequencing of unsorted whole blood was done on bulk RNA, leaving chains unpaired. Study observations and caveats: In VDJdb matching, anti-spike CD8 responses were favored while private and CD4 specificities went missing.

V lost 5 bases, J lost 5 bases, and 16 bases lay in between. The CDR3 contains 15 residues. CDR1 and CDR2 from the germline V gene are SGHDN and FVKESK. Each single cDNA molecule received a unique molecular identifier. Via MiXCR, TCRdb re-called the 5' RACE reads, giving one row per CDR3 protein. The table lists roughly 90,000 distinct CDR3 sequences, around 15% of them singletons. This sequence was found in an adult who was a healthcare worker with PCR-confirmed SARS-CoV-2 infection or an uninfected control (not recorded which). The chain employs TRBV14 and TRBJ2-1; D remains ambiguous. Sample: whole blood. CDR3 amino acids: CASSFRLLGHNEQFF. The CDR3 coding sequence is TGTGCCAGCAGCTTTCGACTGCTTGGCCACAATGAGCAGTTCTTC.